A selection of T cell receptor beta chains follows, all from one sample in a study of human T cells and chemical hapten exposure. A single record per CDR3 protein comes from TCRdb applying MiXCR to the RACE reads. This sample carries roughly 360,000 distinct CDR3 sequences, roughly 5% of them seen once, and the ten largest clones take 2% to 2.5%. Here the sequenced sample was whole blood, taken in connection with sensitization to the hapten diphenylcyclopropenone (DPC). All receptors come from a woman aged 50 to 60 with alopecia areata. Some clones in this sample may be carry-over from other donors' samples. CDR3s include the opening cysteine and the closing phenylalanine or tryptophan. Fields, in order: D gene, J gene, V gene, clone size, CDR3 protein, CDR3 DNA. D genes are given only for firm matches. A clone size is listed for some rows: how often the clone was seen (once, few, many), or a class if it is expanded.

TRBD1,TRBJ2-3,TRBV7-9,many,CASSTGQQPRPSSTDTQYF,TGTGCCAGCAGCACGGGACAGCAACCACGCCCTTCTAGCACAGATACGCAGTATTTT
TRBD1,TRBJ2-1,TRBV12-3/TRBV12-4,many,CASRPRQGGYNEQFF,TGTGCCAGCAGACCCCGACAGGGGGGATACAATGAGCAGTTCTTC
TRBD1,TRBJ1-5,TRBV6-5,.,CASRRQGGQPQHF,TGTGCCAGCAGACGACAGGGAGGTCAGCCCCAGCATTTT
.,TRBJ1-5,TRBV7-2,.,CASSFQTGLSQPQHF,TGTGCCAGCAGCTTCCAAACAGGATTAAGTCAGCCCCAGCATTTC
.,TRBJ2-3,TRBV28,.,CASRETPTVTDTQYF,TGTGCCAGCAGGGAAACCCCAACAGTCACAGATACGCAGTATTTT
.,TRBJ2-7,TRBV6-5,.,CASSSSGVYEQYF,TGTGCCAGCAGTTCGTCCGGGGTCTACGAGCAGTACTTC
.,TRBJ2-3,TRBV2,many,CASHWLAPSTDTQYF,TGTGCCAGCCACTGGCTAGCGCCTAGCACAGATACGCAGTATTTT
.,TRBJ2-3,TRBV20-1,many,CSAGDLWRSTDTQYF,TGCAGTGCGGGGGACCTCTGGCGTAGCACAGATACGCAGTATTTT
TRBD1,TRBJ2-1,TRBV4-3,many,CASSQDIPGQVINEQFF,TGCGCCAGCAGCCAAGATATCCCGGGACAGGTGATCAATGAGCAGTTCTTC
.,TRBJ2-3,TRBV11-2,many,CASSSGNTDTQYF,TGTGCCAGCAGCTCCGGGAACACAGATACGCAGTATTTT
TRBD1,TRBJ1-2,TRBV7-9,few,CASSPPRGTGDYGYTF,TGTGCCAGCAGCCCGCCCCGGGGGACAGGGGACTATGGCTACACCTTC
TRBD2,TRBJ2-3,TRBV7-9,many,CASSRLAGVSDTQYF,TGTGCCAGCAGCCGACTAGCGGGAGTTTCAGATACGCAGTATTTT
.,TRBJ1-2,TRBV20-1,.,CSAPGERGYGYTF,TGCAGTGCTCCAGGGGAAAGGGGCTATGGCTACACCTTC
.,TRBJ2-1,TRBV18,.,CASSPFSSRGFREQFF,TGTGCCAGCTCACCTTTCTCTTCCCGGGGGTTCCGTGAGCAGTTCTTC
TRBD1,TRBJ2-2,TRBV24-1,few,CATSDSGTGTLGELFF,TGTGCCACCAGTGACTCCGGGACAGGGACGTTAGGGGAGCTGTTTTTT
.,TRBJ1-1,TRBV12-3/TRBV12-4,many,CASTKGPTEAFF,TGTGCCAGCACTAAGGGTCCCACTGAAGCTTTCTTT
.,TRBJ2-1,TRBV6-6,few,CASSYQFNEQFF,TGTGCCAGCAGTTACCAGTTCAATGAGCAGTTCTTC
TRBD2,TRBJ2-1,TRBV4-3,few,CASSQATGRDEQFF,TGCGCCAGCAGCCAAGCTACCGGGAGGGATGAGCAGTTCTTC
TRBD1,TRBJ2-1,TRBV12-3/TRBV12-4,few,CASSPGTGNFNEQFF,TGTGCCAGCAGCCCCGGGACAGGGAATTTCAATGAGCAGTTCTTC
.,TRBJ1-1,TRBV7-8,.,CASSFRGGTNTEAFF,TGTGCCAGCAGCTTTAGAGGGGGGACTAACACTGAAGCTTTCTTT
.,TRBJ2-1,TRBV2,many,CASSEGGGAWFF,TGTGCCAGCAGTGAAGGTGGCGGGGCCTGGTTCTTC
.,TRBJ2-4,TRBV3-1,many,CASSQDMTVKNIQYF,TGTGCCAGCAGCCAAGATATGACGGTCAAAAACATTCAGTACTTC
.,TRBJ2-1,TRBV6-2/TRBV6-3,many,CASKSRQLDNEQFF,TGTGCCAGCAAGTCGAGACAGCTAGACAATGAGCAGTTCTTC
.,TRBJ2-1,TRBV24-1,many,CATSDLRQGPSLSPNEQFF,TGTGCCACCAGTGATTTGCGTCAGGGTCCGTCCCTTAGCCCCAATGAGCAGTTCTTC
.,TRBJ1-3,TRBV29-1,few,CSADTSGNTIYF,TGCAGCGCCGACACCTCTGGAAACACCATATATTTT
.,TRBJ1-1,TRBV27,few,CASSPWGAEKTEAFF,TGTGCCAGCAGTCCATGGGGCGCGGAGAAGACTGAAGCTTTCTTT
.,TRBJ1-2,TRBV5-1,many,CASSGTDGYTF,TGCGCCAGCAGCGGAACCGATGGCTACACCTTC
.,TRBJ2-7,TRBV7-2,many,CASSTGRNTYEQYF,TGTGCCAGCAGCACCGGACGAAACACCTACGAGCAGTACTTC
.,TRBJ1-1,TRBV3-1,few,CASSRELLRGVDTEAFF,TGTGCCAGCAGCCGGGAATTGCTAAGGGGTGTCGACACTGAAGCTTTCTTT
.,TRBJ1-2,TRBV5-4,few,CASSLRLNYGYTF,TGTGCCAGCAGCTTGAGGTTAAACTATGGCTACACCTTC
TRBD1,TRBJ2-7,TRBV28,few,CAEGQGGYEQYF,TGTGCCGAGGGACAGGGCGGTTACGAGCAGTACTTC
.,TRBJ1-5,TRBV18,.,CASSLRLLVPNQPQHF,TGTGCCAGCTCCCTAAGACTGCTGGTTCCGAATCAGCCCCAGCATTTT
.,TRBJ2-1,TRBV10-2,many,CASARGSYNEQFF,TGCGCCAGCGCGAGGGGCTCCTACAATGAGCAGTTCTTC
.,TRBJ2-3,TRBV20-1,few,CSAPGVTSTDTQYF,TGCAGTGCTCCGGGGGTGACAAGCACAGATACGCAGTATTTT
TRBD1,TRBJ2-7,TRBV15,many,CATSRAAGQESYEQYF,TGTGCCACCAGCAGAGCCGCAGGACAGGAATCCTACGAGCAGTACTTC
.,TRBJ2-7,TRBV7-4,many,CASSPDEGPSYEQYF,TGTGCCAGCAGCCCAGACGAGGGGCCCTCCTACGAGCAGTACTTC
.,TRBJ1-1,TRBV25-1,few,CASSEWPGTGLAEAFF,TGTGCCAGCAGTGAATGGCCAGGAACGGGTTTGGCTGAAGCTTTCTTT
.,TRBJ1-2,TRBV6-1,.,CASSEGPRGTF,TGTGCCAGCAGTGAAGGGCCCCGGGGCACCTTC
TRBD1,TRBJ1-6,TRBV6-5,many,CASRPDRGQGNSPLHF,TGTGCCAGCAGGCCGGACAGGGGGCAAGGGAACTCACCCCTCCACTTT
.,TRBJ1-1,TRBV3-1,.,CASSQGRGSEAFF,TGTGCCAGCAGCCAAGGGAGAGGGTCGGAAGCTTTCTTT
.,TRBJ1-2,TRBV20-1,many,CSASGGRLYTF,TGCAGTGCTAGCGGGGGGCGCTTATACACCTTC
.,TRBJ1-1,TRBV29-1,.,CSVEARLSGTEAFF,TGCAGCGTTGAAGCCCGCTTGAGTGGCACTGAAGCTTTCTTT
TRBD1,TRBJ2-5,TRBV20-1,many,CSARGTGMKTQYF,TGCAGTGCTAGAGGGACAGGGATGAAGACCCAGTACTTC
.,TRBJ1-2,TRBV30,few,CAWSGTLANYGYTF,TGTGCCTGGAGTGGGACACTAGCTAACTATGGCTACACCTTC
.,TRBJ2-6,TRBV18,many,CASSKFGESGANVLTF,TGTGCCAGCTCAAAGTTCGGCGAATCTGGGGCCAACGTCCTGACTTTC
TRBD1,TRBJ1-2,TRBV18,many,CASSSQQGRDGYTF,TGTGCCAGCTCATCCCAACAGGGGCGCGATGGCTACACCTTC
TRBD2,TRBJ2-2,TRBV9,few,CASSSGGGGEYTGELFF,TGTGCCAGCAGCTCAGGAGGCGGGGGGGAGTACACCGGGGAGCTGTTTTTT
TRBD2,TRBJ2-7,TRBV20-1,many,CSARDSDRLAVYEQYF,TGCAGTGCTAGAGATTCGGACCGACTAGCGGTCTACGAGCAGTACTTC
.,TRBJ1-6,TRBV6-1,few,CASSESGPHSPLHF,TGTGCCAGCAGTGAATCGGGACCGCATTCACCCCTCCACTTT
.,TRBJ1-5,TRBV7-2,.,CASSLMAGDQPQHF,TGTGCCAGCAGCTTAATGGCAGGGGATCAGCCCCAGCATTTT
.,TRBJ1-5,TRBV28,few,CASSSEQPQHF,TGTGCCAGCAGTTCCGAACAGCCCCAGCATTTT
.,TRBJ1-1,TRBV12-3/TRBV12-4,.,CASSFLEGREAFF,TGTGCCAGCAGTTTTTTGGAGGGACGTGAAGCTTTCTTT
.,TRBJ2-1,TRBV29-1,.,CSVQATSFSYNEQFF,TGCAGCGTGCAAGCCACTAGCTTCTCCTACAATGAGCAGTTCTTC
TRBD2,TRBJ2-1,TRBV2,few,CASSKPSGVSYNEQFF,TGTGCCAGCAGTAAGCCGAGCGGGGTCTCCTACAATGAGCAGTTCTTC